The 25 T cell receptor beta chains in this list originate from one sample, sequenced in a study of radiotherapy plus CTLA-4 blockade in lung cancer. The repertoire was sequenced with immunoSEQ multiplex PCR; TCRdb's copy has only in-frame clones and lacks some. The sample carries 75,000 or so clones, 78% recorded once. Sample: peripheral blood, taken from a patient treated with radiotherapy plus ipilimumab. These TCRs come from a human donor with non-small cell lung cancer who had a complete response to radiotherapy plus ipilimumab.

The sample holds one count of this clone. The rearrangement links TRBV9 to TRBJ2-3, with D perhaps given as TRBD1 or TRBD2 (5 bases each). V lost 4 bases to trimming and J lost 0 bases, with 15 bases between them. Germline V gene sequence: CDR1 SGDLS, CDR2 YYNGEE. This CDR3 has 16 residues. CDR3 sequence: CASSWGTAPSTDTQYF. CDR3 DNA: TGTGCCAGCAGCTGGGGGACCGCGCCTAGCACAGATACGCAGTATTTT.

V is TRBV5-6 and J is TRBJ2-7; tentatively, D is TRBD2 (5 bases). The germline CDR1 and CDR2 sequences are SGHDT and YYEEEE. V was pared by 0 bases and J by 6 bases, with 10 bases between. The CDR3 covers 13 residues. CDR3 in DNA: TGTGCCAGCAGCTTGGTATCGGGGTCCGAGCAGTACTTC. This translates into CASSLVSGSEQYF.

This chain connects TRBV11-3 to TRBJ1-1, with TRBD1 as a possible D gene (6 bases). V was shortened by 2 bases and J by 6 bases, with 13 bases between the two germline ends. CDR1 is SGHNT, CDR2 YENEEA, per germline. This CDR3 has 14 amino acids. The CDR3 sequence: CASSLSQGGSEAFF. The CDR3, as DNA: TGTGCCAGCAGCTTATCACAGGGTGGCTCTGAAGCTTTCTTT.

The V call is TRBV2, the J call TRBJ1-5; D call uncertain. The CDR3 loop spans 17 amino acids. In germline, CDR1 is SNHLY, CDR2 FYNNEI. Trimming left V 3 bases short and J 0 bases short, with 15 bases between. The chain's CDR3 is CASSDLRRPRSNQPQHF. The CDR3 nucleotides are TGTGCCAGCAGTGACCTCCGTCGACCACGTAGCAATCAGCCCCAGCATTTT.

J is TRBJ2-7 and V is TRBV18, with a possible D match to TRBD2 (5 bases). Germline CDR1 reads KGHSH; CDR2 reads LQKENI. The V gene lost 8 bases and the J gene lost 2 bases, with 13 bases spanning the gap. The CDR3 is 13 residues long. CDR3 coding DNA: TGTGCCAGCCGCGAGGGAGAAGCCTACGAGCAGTACGTC. It encodes CASREGEAYEQYV.

V usage is TRBV6-1 and J usage is TRBJ2-7; perhaps TRBD1 as D (5 bases). The CDR3 covers 14 residues. V dropped 1 base and J dropped 8 bases, with 15 bases sitting between them. Per the germline V gene, CDR1 is MNHNS and CDR2 is SASEGT. The CDR3 is CASSEDTGPIQQYF. Written as DNA, the CDR3 is TGTGCCAGCAGTGAAGATACAGGCCCAATACAGCAGTACTTC.

V usage is TRBV6-5 and J usage is TRBJ1-4; a possible D gene is TRBD1 (5 bases). Germline V CDR1 and CDR2: MNHEY, SVGAGI. Trimming left V 6 bases short and J 0 bases short, with 8 bases between. This CDR3 has 14 residues. CDR3 sequence: CASSGGSTNEKLFF. The DNA of the CDR3 is TGTGCCAGCAGCGGGGGTTCAACTAATGAAAAACTGTTTTTT.

The chain carries TRBV2 and TRBJ1-5; the match to TRBD1 covers 7 bases. V gave up 11 bases and J gave up 3 bases; unmatched junction bases: 7. The CDR3 totals 13 residues. In germline, CDR1 is SNHLY, CDR2 FYNNEI. CDR3 sequence reads: CAGSGQNNQPQHF. CDR3 in DNA: TGTGCCGGATCGGGACAGAACAATCAGCCCCAGCATTTT.

V is TRBV9 and J is TRBJ2-1; tentatively, D is TRBD2 (5 bases). This CDR3 is built from 15 residues. V lost 4 bases and J 2 bases, leaving 13 bases between the germline ends. Per germline, CDR1 SGDLS and CDR2 YYNGEE. The CDR3 sequence is CASSPVRTAYNEQFF. The CDR3 nucleotides are TGTGCCAGCAGCCCCGTCAGGACTGCCTACAATGAGCAGTTCTTC. The full variable domain, rest sourced from reference TRBV9 and TRBJ2-1, is DSGVTQTPKHLITATGQRVTLRCSPRSGDLSVYWYQQSLDQGLQFLIQYYNGEERAKGNILERFSAQQFPDLHSELNLSSLELGDSALYFCASSPVRTAYNEQFFGPGTRLTVL.

This clone was recorded a few times. This chain connects TRBV14 to TRBJ2-7, with 8 nucleotides matching TRBD1. This CDR3 contains 13 residues. Per the germline V gene, CDR1 is SGHDN and CDR2 is FVKESK. V was pared by 3 bases and J by 5 bases, with 3 bases of the junction left unmatched. CDR3 region: CASSHTGGHEQYV. The CDR3 bases are TGTGCCAGCAGCCATACAGGGGGACACGAGCAGTACGTC.

V usage is TRBV30 and J usage is TRBJ2-3; D not certain. This CDR3 contains 14 residues. CDR1 GTSNPN and CDR2 SVGIG come from the germline V gene (reference sequence). With 3 bases removed from V and 0 bases from J, the gap between germline ends came to 10 bases. Written as DNA, the CDR3 is TGTGCCTGGAGGAAACTGGTGAGCACAGATACGCAGTATTTT. It encodes CAWRKLVSTDTQYF.

This clone was recorded a few times. This chain connects TRBV18 to TRBJ2-1; 9 nucleotides match TRBD1. Germline V gives CDR1 KGHSH, CDR2 LQKENI. Losses at the gene ends were 3 bases for V and 8 bases for J; bases not matched to a gene: 8. CDR3 length equals 15 residues. The CDR3: CASSPPDRGYDEQFF. The CDR3 DNA is TGTGCCAGCTCACCCCCGGACAGGGGATATGATGAGCAGTTCTTC.

The CDR3, as DNA: TGTGCCAGCTCACCTGACCGGAGGGGTTCGTCCTACGAGCAGTACGTC. It encodes CASSPDRRGSSYEQYV. J is TRBJ2-7 and V is TRBV18, with D perhaps matching TRBD2 (6 bases). CDR1 and CDR2 from the germline V gene are KGHSH and LQKENI. V was cut by 3 bases and J by 1 base, with 16 bases left in between. The CDR3 consists of 16 residues.

The chain uses TRBV27 and TRBJ2-1; no definite D call. The CDR3 sequence is 16 residues long. Per the germline V gene, CDR1 is MNHEY and CDR2 is SMNVEV (reference sequence). V dropped 5 bases and J dropped 0 bases, with 14 bases sitting between them. CDR3 DNA: TGTGCCAGCAGTACTGGTCAGCACATCTCCTACAATGAGCAGTTCTTC. Translation: CASSTGQHISYNEQFF.

The V and J genes are TRBV19 and TRBJ2-7, with D tentatively TRBD2 (5 bases). Germline-derived CDR1 and CDR2 are LNHDA and SQIVND (reference sequence). There are 15 residues in the CDR3. With 2 bases removed from V and 6 bases from J, the gap between germline ends came to 17 bases. The DNA for the CDR3 is TGTGCCAGTAGTATAACGGTTACTAGTAGAAGCGAGCAGTACTTC. Amino acid sequence: CASSITVTSRSEQYF.

The genes are TRBV7-9 and TRBJ1-1; D is unresolved. This CDR3 contains 14 residues. Germline CDR1 and CDR2: SEHNR and FQNEAQ (reference sequence). Trimming removed 2 bases at V and 3 bases at J, with 10 bases between. The DNA of the CDR3 is TGTGCCAGCAGCTTACGCGACTTATACACTGAAGCTTTCTTT. The encoded protein is CASSLRDLYTEAFF.

The J gene is TRBJ1-6, the V gene TRBV30, with D possibly matching TRBD1 (6 bases). CDR1 and CDR2 (germline): GTSNPN, SVGIG (reference sequence). The CDR3 is made up of 13 amino acids. Trimming shortened V by 0 bases and J by 10 bases, and 10 bases separated the two germline ends. The CDR3 sequence is CAWSVQGRSPLHF. The CDR3 nucleotides read TGTGCCTGGAGTGTACAGGGTCGGTCACCCCTCCACTTT. Together with reference TRBV30 and TRBJ1-6, the CDR3 gives the full variable domain: SQTIHQWPATLVQPVGSPLSLECTVEGTSNPNLYWYRQAAGRGLQLLFYSVGIGQISSEVPQNLSASRPQDRQFILSSKKLLLSDSGFYLCAWSVQGRSPLHFGNGTRLTVT.

The chain has TRBV11-3 and TRBJ2-1; unclear D gene. The V end lost 5 bases, the J end lost 4 bases, and 15 bases lay between the germline ends. The CDR3 length is 15 residues. CDR1 and CDR2 (germline): SGHNT, YENEEA. Here the CDR3 DNA reads TGTGCCAGCAGCGTTTATGGGGATCCGTACAATGAGCAGTTCTTC. Translation gives CASSVYGDPYNEQFF.

V gene TRBV4-3 combines with J gene TRBJ1-2; D call uncertain. Germline V lookup: CDR1 LGHNA, CDR2 YSLEER. CDR3 length: 13 amino acids. Trimming shortened V by 0 bases and J by 5 bases, and 7 bases separated the two germline ends. For the CDR3, the DNA is TGCGCCAGCAGCCAAGAAGTTTCTTATGGCTACACCTTC. Amino acids: CASSQEVSYGYTF.

This chain connects TRBV18 to TRBJ1-5, with D perhaps TRBD1 (6 bases). The V gene's germline CDR1 is KGHSH and CDR2 LQKENI. The germline V and J ends were trimmed by 6 bases and 7 bases, with 19 bases remaining between them. This CDR3 has 15 residues. The CDR3 region has the DNA TGTGCCAGCTCCGCGGCAGGGGCGATAGGACAGCCCCAGCATTTT. Translated: CASSAAGAIGQPQHF.

For this clone: The sample holds other DNA sequences that translate to the same CDR3. V is TRBV7-2 and J is TRBJ1-1; D not certain. Per the germline V gene, CDR1 is SGHTA and CDR2 is FQGNSA. Trimming shortened V by 1 base and J by 0 bases, and 6 bases separated the two germline ends. The CDR3 spans 14 residues. The CDR3 region is CASSLVPMNTEAFF. In DNA, the CDR3 is TGTGCCAGCAGCTTAGTCCCCATGAACACTGAAGCTTTCTTT.

The gene calls are TRBV30 and TRBJ1-5; D not certain. The CDR3 is 12 residues long. The germline CDR1 and CDR2 sequences are GTSNPN and SVGIG (reference sequence). The V and J ends lost 5 bases and 4 bases respectively, with 9 bases between them. Written as DNA, the CDR3 is TGTGCCTGGGATGACGGTAATCAGCCCCAGCATTTT. Its protein product is CAWDDGNQPQHF.

The genes are TRBV27 and TRBJ2-1; perhaps TRBD1 as D (6 bases). Trimming took 2 bases from V and 7 from J, leaving 18 bases between them. This CDR3 region has 16 residues. Germline CDR1 and CDR2: MNHEY and SMNVEV (reference sequence). CDR3 in amino acids: CASSLSSGVRGNEQFF. CDR3 DNA: TGTGCCAGCAGTTTAAGTAGTGGGGTCAGGGGAAATGAGCAGTTCTTC.

The V and J genes are TRBV5-1 and TRBJ1-6; TRBD1 agrees at 9 bases. The trim removed 3 bases at V and 8 bases at J, leaving 9 bases unmatched. Per germline, CDR1 SGHRS and CDR2 YFSETQ. The CDR3 loop spans 16 amino acids. CDR3 coding DNA: TGCGCCAGCAGCTCCGGGACAGGGAATAAGGATTCACCCCTCCACTTT. Protein sequence: CASSSGTGNKDSPLHF.

This clone was detected only once. This chain joins TRBV6-5 and TRBJ2-7; the match to TRBD1 covers 10 bases. From germline, CDR1 is MNHEY and CDR2 SVGAGI. The CDR3 has 14 residues. The J segment lost 4 bases and the V segment lost 2 bases, leaving 2 bases of the junction unmatched. The CDR3 loop is CASSYRQGAYEQYV. The CDR3 nucleotides are TGTGCCAGCAGTTACCGACAGGGGGCTTACGAGCAGTACGTC.